The rows below give T cell receptor beta chains drawn from one sample of a study of cytomegalovirus exposure and HLA in healthy donors. Using immunoSEQ multiplex PCR, the repertoire was profiled, and TCRdb retains in-frame clones only, with some absent. Among 150,000 to 200,000 clones listed, 70% to 85% were seen once. Material: PBMCs. These receptors were taken from a male donor in good health and CMV-seronegative. The conserved cysteine and the conserved F or W are not part of the CDR3 here.

>TRBV20-1|TRBJ1-1
SARDRAFAF
>TRBV5-1|TRBJ2-7
ASSLLGQINEQY
>TRBV11-2|TRBJ2-2
ASSLESSTGELF
>TRBV19|TRBJ2-1
ASSILAGGLNEQF
>TRBV6-6|TRBJ2-7
ASSYLEGRGYEQY
>TRBV27|TRBJ2-7
ASSLVAGYEQY
>TRBV18|TRBJ1-1
ASSLGQGTSTEAF
>TRBV6-6|TRBJ1-3
ASSYSQGFGNTIY
>TRBV30|TRBJ1-1
AWSPGGNAEAF
>TRBV27|TRBJ2-7
ASSRPWTGGAYEQY
>TRBV18|TRBJ2-7
ASSPGTGHSYEQY
>TRBV5-4|TRBJ1-3
ASSLTGAGGNTIY
>TRBV11-3|TRBJ2-1
ASSLDRSGLKDEQF
>TRBV7-2|TRBJ2-5
ASSLTQNAGTQY
>TRBV9|TRBJ2-1
ASSVGGDSYNEQF
>TRBV25-1|TRBJ1-4
ASSGLSKLF
>TRBV2|TRBJ2-7
ASSEWGLGGDEQY
>TRBV20-1|TRBJ2-5
SASGSETQY
>TRBV4-2|TRBJ2-5
ASSQSLTGGKETQY
>TRBV7-9|TRBJ1-1
ASSLYSNTEAF
>TRBV5-1|TRBJ2-2
ASSLSSTSGGTGELF
>TRBV19|TRBJ1-1
ASSISQGNTEAF
>TRBV4-3|TRBJ2-1
ASSQDGRGWDEQF
>TRBV11-2|TRBJ2-5
ASSFDAQIYGETQY
>TRBV28|TRBJ2-7
ASSPLAGGVREQY
>TRBV2|TRBJ2-2
ASRSYGTGELF
>TRBV28|TRBJ1-5
ASSLFRNQPQH
>TRBV28|TRBJ2-7
ASSPVSGRNFYEQY
>TRBV5-1|TRBJ2-5
ASSRAGGQETQY
>TRBV11-1|TRBJ2-2
ASSLGGGLNTGELF
>TRBV9|TRBJ1-2
ASSVSRQNHGYT
>TRBV4-3|TRBJ2-4
ASSQEYSGRVAKNIQY
>TRBV7-3|TRBJ2-5
ASSDPMTGKETQY
>TRBV9|TRBJ1-1
ASSVMDRPTEAF
>TRBV6-6|TRBJ2-5
ASSYGGQGEETQY
>TRBV19|TRBJ2-1
ASRTLEGHNEQF
>TRBV2|TRBJ2-1
ASSLAGQEQF
>TRBV6-6|TRBJ2-7
ASSYSRSLSYEQY
>TRBV2|TRBJ1-2
ASSEAGNYGYT
>TRBV7-2|TRBJ2-7
ASSYRTSGIAYEQY
>TRBV13|TRBJ2-7
ASSFGGMSSYEQY
>TRBV7-9|TRBJ1-2
ASSLEQGEVYGYT
>TRBV10-3|TRBJ1-2
AITPSGTNNYGYT
>TRBV7-9|TRBJ2-3
ASSYAGADTQY
>TRBV7-2|TRBJ1-4
ASSRTGFNEKLF
>TRBV19|TRBJ1-5
ASSIVTGVNQPQH
>TRBV2|TRBJ1-2
ASRLGDNMGYYGYT
>TRBV5-1|TRBJ2-5
ASSLVGDPVETQY
>TRBV15|TRBJ2-1
ATSRDMEGNEQF
>TRBV7-3|TRBJ2-1
ASSSRRQESYNEQF